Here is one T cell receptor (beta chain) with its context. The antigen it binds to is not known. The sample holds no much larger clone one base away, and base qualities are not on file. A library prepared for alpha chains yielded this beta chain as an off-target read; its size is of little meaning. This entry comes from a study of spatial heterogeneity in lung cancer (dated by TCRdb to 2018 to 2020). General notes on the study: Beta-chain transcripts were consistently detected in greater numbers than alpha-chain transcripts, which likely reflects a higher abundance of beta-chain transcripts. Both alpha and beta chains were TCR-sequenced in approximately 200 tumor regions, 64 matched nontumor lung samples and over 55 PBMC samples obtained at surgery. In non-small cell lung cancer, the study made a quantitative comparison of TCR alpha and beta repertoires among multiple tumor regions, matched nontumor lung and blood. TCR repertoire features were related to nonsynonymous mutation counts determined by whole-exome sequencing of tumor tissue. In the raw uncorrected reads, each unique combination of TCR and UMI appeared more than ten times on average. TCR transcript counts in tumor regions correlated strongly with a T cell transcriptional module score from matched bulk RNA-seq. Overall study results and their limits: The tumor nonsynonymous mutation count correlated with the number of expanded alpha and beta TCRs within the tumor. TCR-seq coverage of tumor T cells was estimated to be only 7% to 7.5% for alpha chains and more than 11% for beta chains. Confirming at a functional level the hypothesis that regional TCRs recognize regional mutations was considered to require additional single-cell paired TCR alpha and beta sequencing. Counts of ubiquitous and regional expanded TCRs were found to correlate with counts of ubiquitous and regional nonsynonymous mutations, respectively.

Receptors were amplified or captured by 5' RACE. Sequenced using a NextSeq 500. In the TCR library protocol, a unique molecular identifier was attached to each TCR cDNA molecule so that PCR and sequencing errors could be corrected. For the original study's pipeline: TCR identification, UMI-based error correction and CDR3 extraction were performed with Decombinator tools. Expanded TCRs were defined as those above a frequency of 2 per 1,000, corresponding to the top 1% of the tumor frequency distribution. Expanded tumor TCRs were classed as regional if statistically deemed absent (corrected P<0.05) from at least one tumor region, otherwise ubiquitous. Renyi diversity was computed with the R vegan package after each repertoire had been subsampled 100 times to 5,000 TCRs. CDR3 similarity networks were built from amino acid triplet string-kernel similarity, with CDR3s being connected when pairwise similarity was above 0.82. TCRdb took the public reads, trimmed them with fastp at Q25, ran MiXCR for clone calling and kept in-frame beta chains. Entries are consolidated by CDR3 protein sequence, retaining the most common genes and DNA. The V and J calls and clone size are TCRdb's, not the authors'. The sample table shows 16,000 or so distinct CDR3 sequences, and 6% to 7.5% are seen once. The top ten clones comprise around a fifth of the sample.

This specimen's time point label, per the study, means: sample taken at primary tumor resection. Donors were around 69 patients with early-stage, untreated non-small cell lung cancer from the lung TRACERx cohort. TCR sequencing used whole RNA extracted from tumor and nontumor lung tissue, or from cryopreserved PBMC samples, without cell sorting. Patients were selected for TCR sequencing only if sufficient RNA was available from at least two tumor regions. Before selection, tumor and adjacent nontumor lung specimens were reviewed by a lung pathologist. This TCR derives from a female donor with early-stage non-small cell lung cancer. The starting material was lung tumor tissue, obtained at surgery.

The DNA reads TGTGCCAGCAGCCTATTTGGGGGATCGAACACCGGGGAGCTGTTTTTT. This gives the protein CASSLFGGSNTGELFF. The rearranged chain carries TRBV27 and TRBJ2-2; the D gene is perhaps TRBD1 or TRBD2, as each covers 5 bases. Via the germline V gene (reference sequence), CDR1 is MNHEY and CDR2 SMNVEV. The V end loses 6 bases and the J end loses 0 bases, and a stretch of 14 bases separates them. From the cysteine up to the phenylalanine, the CDR3 has a length of 16 residues. The kept DNA is CDR3 alone, 48 bases in frame from the first base.